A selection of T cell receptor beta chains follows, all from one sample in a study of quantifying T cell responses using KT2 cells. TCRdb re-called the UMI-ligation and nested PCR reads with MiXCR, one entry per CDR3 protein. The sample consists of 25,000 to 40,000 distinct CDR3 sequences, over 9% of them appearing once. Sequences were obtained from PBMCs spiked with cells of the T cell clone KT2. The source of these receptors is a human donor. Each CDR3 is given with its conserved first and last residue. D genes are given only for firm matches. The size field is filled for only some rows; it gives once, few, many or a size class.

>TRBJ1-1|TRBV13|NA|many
CASSTMNRVTEAFF
TGTGCCAGCAGCACGATGAACAGGGTCACTGAAGCTTTCTTT
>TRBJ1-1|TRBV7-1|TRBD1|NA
CASSSRTGGLLAFF
TGTGCCAGCAGCTCGCGGACAGGGGGACTGTTAGCTTTCTTT
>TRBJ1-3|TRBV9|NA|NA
CASSADDQDLFGNTIYF
TGTGCCAGCAGCGCTGATGATCAGGACTTATTTGGAAACACCATATATTTT
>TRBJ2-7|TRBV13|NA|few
CASSALRGGEQYF
TGTGCCAGCAGCGCCCTTCGAGGGGGCGAGCAGTACTTC
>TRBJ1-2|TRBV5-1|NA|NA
CASSLGVDPNYGYTF
TGCGCCAGCAGCTTGGGAGTCGACCCCAACTATGGCTACACCTTC
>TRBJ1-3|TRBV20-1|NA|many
CSARPGLPSGNTIYF
TGCAGTGCTAGACCGGGGTTACCCTCTGGAAACACCATATATTTT
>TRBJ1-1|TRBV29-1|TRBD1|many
CSVGHTGGDTEAFF
TGCAGCGTTGGGCATACAGGGGGAGACACTGAAGCTTTCTTT
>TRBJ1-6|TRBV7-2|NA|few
CASSLIDRGSPLHF
TGTGCCAGCAGCTTAATCGATAGGGGATCACCCCTCCACTTT
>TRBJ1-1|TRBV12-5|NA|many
CASGQEMNTEAFF
TGTGCTAGTGGTCAGGAGATGAACACTGAAGCTTTCTTT
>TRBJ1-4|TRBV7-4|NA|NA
CASSPRQRLRDKNEKLFF
TGTGCCAGCAGCCCCAGGCAACGCCTCCGGGACAAAAATGAAAAACTGTTTTTT
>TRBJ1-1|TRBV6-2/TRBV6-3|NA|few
CASSLGREVSTEAFF
TGTGCCAGCAGTTTGGGGAGGGAAGTGAGCACTGAAGCTTTCTTT
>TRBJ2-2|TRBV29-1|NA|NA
CSGLESGTGELFF
TGCAGCGGTCTGGAGTCGGGCACCGGGGAGCTGTTTTTT
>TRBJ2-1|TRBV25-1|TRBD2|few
CASSEGTSGNEQFF
TGTGCCAGCAGTGAAGGGACTAGCGGCAATGAGCAGTTCTTC
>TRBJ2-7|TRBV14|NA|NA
CASSQGQDYSSYEQYF
TGTGCCAGCAGCCAAGGACAAGACTACAGCTCCTACGAGCAGTACTTC
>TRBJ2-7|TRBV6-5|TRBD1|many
CASRRDRAYEQYF
TGTGCCAGCAGACGGGACAGAGCTTACGAGCAGTACTTC
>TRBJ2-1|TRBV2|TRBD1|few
CASRIPGQGWNNEQFF
TGTGCCAGCAGGATACCGGGACAGGGATGGAACAATGAGCAGTTCTTC
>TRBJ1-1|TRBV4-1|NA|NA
CASSQVPVGGEAFF
TGCGCCAGCAGCCAAGTACCGGTGGGGGGGGAAGCTTTCTTT
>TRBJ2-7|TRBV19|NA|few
CASSTPGQSSYEQYF
TGTGCCAGTAGTACCCCGGGACAAAGCTCCTACGAGCAGTACTTC
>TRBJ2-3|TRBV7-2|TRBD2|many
CASSLARGLDLATQYF
TGTGCCAGCAGCTTAGCGAGAGGACTAGATTTAGCTACGCAGTATTTT
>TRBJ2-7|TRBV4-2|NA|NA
CASSPARISYEQYF
TGTGCCAGCAGCCCCGCCCGGATCTCCTACGAGCAGTACTTC
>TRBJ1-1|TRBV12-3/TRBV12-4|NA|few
CASSSWAAPSEAFF
TGTGCCAGCAGTTCTTGGGCAGCACCCTCTGAAGCTTTCTTT
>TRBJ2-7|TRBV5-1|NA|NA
CASSLGGKSYEQYF
TGCGCCAGCAGCTTGGGTGGCAAGTCCTACGAGCAGTACTTC
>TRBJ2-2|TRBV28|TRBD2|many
CASSLAGGPGGAGELFF
TGTGCCAGCAGCCTAGCGGGGGGGCCGGGTGGCGCCGGGGAGCTGTTTTTT
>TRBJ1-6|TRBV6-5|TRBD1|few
CASRDSAFYSPLHF
TGTGCCAGCCGGGACAGCGCTTTTTATTCACCCCTCCACTTT
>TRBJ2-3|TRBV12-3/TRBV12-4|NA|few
CASCVGSTDTQYF
TGTGCCAGCTGCGTGGGCAGCACAGATACGCAGTATTTT
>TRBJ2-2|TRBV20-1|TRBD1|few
CSAMPPMGQANTGELFF
TGCAGTGCCATGCCCCCGATGGGACAGGCGAACACCGGGGAGCTGTTTTTT
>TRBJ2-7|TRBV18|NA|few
CASSPPQRGQGGYEQYF
TGTGCCAGCTCACCACCTCAACGAGGACAGGGAGGGTACGAGCAGTACTTC
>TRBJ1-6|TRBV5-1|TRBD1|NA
CASSTGTGGGSPLHF
TGCGCCAGCAGCACCGGGACAGGGGGAGGTTCACCCCTCCACTTT
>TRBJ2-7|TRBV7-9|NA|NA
CASEDKEGYEQYF
TGTGCCAGCGAGGACAAGGAAGGTTACGAGCAGTACTTC
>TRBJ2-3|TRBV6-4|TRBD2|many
CASSALAGAVDTQYF
TGTGCCAGCAGTGCTCTAGCGGGAGCTGTAGATACGCAGTATTTT
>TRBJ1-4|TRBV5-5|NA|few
CASSLATGNTNEKLFF
TGTGCCAGCAGCTTGGCCACCGGGAACACTAATGAAAAACTGTTTTTT
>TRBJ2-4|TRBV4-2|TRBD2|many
CASSQKPERGVQYF
TGTGCCAGCAGCCAAAAGCCTGAGCGGGGGGTTCAGTACTTC
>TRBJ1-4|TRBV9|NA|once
CASSGGGFNEKLFF
TGTGCCAGCAGCGGGGGGGGCTTTAATGAAAAACTGTTTTTT
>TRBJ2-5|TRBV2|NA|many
CALQSWSQEETQYF
TGTGCCTTGCAATCGTGGTCGCAGGAAGAGACCCAGTACTTC
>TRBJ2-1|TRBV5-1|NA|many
CASSLESAVVQFF
TGCGCCAGCAGCTTGGAATCCGCGGTAGTGCAGTTCTTC
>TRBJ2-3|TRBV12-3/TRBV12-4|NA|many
CASSLPGTDTQYF
TGTGCCAGCAGTTTACCAGGGACAGATACGCAGTATTTT
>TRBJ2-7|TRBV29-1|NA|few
CSVRSYEQYF
TGCAGCGTAAGAAGCTACGAGCAGTACTTC
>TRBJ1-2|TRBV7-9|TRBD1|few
CAIPRDRANYGYTF
TGTGCCATCCCGAGGGACAGGGCTAACTATGGCTACACCTTC
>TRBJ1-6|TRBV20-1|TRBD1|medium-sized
CSASSAGTGEFSSPLHF
TGCAGTGCTTCCAGCGCCGGGACAGGGGAATTTAGTTCACCCCTCCACTTT
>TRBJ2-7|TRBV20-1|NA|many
CSARDRGNIYEQYF
TGCAGTGCTAGAGATCGAGGGAACATCTACGAGCAGTACTTC